This TCR beta chain was identified in a study of blood T cell repertoires in COVID-19. CDR1 and CDR2 (germline): SGHTA, FQGTGA. The CDR3 loop spans 13 amino acids. Trimming left V 2 bases short and J 3 bases short, with 7 bases between. Libraries were prepared by immunoSEQ multiplex PCR; TCRdb keeps only in-frame clonotypes and omits some of them. The sample contains roughly 24,000 clones, around 90% of which appear only once. This TCR was recovered from a man aged 70 or older in a cohort sampled during active COVID-19. The chain combines TRBV7-3 with TRBJ1-1, with a weak D call TRBD1 (6 bases). The sequencing sample was made of peripheral blood. DNA for the CDR3: TGTGCCAGCAGCTTACAGGGGTACACTGAAGCTTTCTTT. It is translated as CASSLQGYTEAFF.